The sequence of this T cell receptor (beta chain) was determined in a study of cytomegalovirus exposure and HLA in healthy donors. General observations from the study: There were a few CMV-associated chains whose specificity for CMV antigens was confirmed in vitro.

The germline CDR1 and CDR2 sequences are MNHNS and SASEGT. Deletions cut 3 bases from V and 4 bases from J, with 13 bases between. The CDR3 sequence is 15 residues long. Notes on this clone: The target antigen is unknown.

Measured with immunoSEQ multiplex PCR; TCRdb has only the in-frame clones, and not every one. This table holds under 85,000 clones, approximately 95% found once. The sequence was collected from a woman in her late teens or twenties in good health and CMV-seronegative. The chain joins TRBV6-1 to TRBJ2-1; weak D call: TRBD1 (6 bases). Material: PBMCs. CDR3 sequence: CASSDLDGQYNEQFF. CDR3 DNA: TGTGCCAGCAGTGACCTCGACGGACAGTACAATGAGCAGTTCTTC.